The T cell receptor beta chain under discussion was sequenced for a study of shared clonotypes between healthy human individuals. On the study more broadly: Donor ages ranged 18 to 49 years: two women, a few men. Per-donor plates numbered three CD4 naive, three CD4 memory, two CD8 naive and one CD8 memory.

Subsets obtained from CD4+ cells comprised CD45RA+ naive and CD45RA-negative memory cells. Each subset's genomic DNA was split evenly across several immunoSEQ plates. Method: immunoSEQ multiplex PCR; TCRdb's copy keeps in-frame clones and lacks some. Among some 2,000,000 clones listed, approximately 95% were seen once. The CDR3 has 14 residues. The ends lost 4 bases at V and 6 bases at J; junction bases unmatched: 5. CDR1 is ENHRY, CDR2 SYGVKD, per germline. The V call is TRBV10-3, the J call TRBJ2-1; 8 bases line up with TRBD2. The source of this sequence is a man aged 18 to 29 in good health. Sequenced material: naive CD4+ T cells sorted from blood. Subset denoted: CD45RA+ positively selected. CDR3 amino acids: CAISVKGLVNEQFF. CDR3 coding DNA: TGTGCCATCAGTGTGAAGGGACTAGTCAATGAGCAGTTCTTC.